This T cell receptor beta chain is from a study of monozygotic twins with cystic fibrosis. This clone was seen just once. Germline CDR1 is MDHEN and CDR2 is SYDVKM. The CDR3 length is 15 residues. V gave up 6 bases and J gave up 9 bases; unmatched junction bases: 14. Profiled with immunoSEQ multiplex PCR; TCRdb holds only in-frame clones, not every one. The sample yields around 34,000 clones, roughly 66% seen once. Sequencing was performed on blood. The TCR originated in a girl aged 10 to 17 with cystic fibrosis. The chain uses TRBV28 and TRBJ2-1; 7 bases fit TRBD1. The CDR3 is CASSPTGPNPGEQFF. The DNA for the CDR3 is TGTGCCAGCAGCCCGACAGGGCCAAATCCTGGTGAGCAGTTCTTC. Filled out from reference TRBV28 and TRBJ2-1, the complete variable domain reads DVKVTQSSRYLVKRTGEKVFLECVQDMDHENMFWYRQDPGLGLRLIYFSYDVKMKEKGDIPEGYSVSREKKERFSLILESASTNQTSMYLCASSPTGPNPGEQFFGPGTRLTVL.